This T cell receptor beta chain was captured in a study of blood T cell repertoires in COVID-19. For the study at large: The United States, Italy and Spain were the sources of the acute and convalescent COVID-19 samples. T cells, B-cell-depleted T cells, or PBMCs supplied cDNA or gDNA.

The CDR3 consists of 17 residues. V shed 0 bases and J shed 6 bases, with 17 bases lying between them. In the authors' workflow: Researchers report that nucleated cell counts were estimated from reference gene primer amplification. This table comes from immunoSEQ multiplex PCR, and its TCRdb copy is limited to in-frame clones, with some not included. V and J calls and clone size follow that table, whereas D and trimming were derived from the DNA. The table has over 100,000 clones, around 89% seen once; the top ten hold under 13%. The receptor's source is a man aged 45-65 years with acute or convalescent COVID-19. V usage is TRBV23-1 and J usage is TRBJ2-2; TRBD1 is a possible D gene (5 bases). TRBV23-1 belongs to the ORF category, with a function that is uncertain. Sequencing used peripheral blood. CDR3 nucleotides: TGCGCCAGCAGTCAATCCCCCCCGGGTCAGGGTCCCGGGGAGCTGTTTTTT. It is translated as CASSQSPPGQGPGELFF.